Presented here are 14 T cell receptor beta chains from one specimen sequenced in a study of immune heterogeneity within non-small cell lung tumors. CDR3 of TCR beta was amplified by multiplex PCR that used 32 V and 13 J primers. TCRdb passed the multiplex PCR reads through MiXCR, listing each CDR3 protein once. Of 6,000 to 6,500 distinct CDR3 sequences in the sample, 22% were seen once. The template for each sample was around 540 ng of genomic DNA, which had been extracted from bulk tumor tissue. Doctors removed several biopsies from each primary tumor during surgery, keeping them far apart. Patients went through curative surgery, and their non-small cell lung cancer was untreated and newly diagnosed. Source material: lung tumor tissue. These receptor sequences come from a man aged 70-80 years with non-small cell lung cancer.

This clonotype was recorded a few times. The CDR3 spells CSARDRFGGRVRVEEQFF. CDR3 sequence (DNA): TGCAGTGCTAGAGATCGGTTCGGCGGGAGGGTCCGGGTTGAGGAGCAGTTCTTC. The rearrangement uses TRBV20-1 and TRBJ2-1, with TRBD2 identical over 9 bases. With 0 bases clipped from V and 10 bases from J, the junction kept 19 bases outside the gene matches. Germline V lookup: CDR1 DFQATT, CDR2 SNEGSKA (reference sequence). CDR3 length: 18 amino acids.

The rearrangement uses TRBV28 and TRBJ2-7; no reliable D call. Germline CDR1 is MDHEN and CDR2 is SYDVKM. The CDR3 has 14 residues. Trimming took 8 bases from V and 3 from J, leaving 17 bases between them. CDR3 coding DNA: TGTGCCAGCCCCCAGAGTCTCACCGTCTACGAGCAGTACTTC. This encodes CASPQSLTVYEQYF. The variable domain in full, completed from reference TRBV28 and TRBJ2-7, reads DVKVTQSSRYLVKRTGEKVFLECVQDMDHENMFWYRQDPGLGLRLIYFSYDVKMKEKGDIPEGYSVSREKKERFSLILESASTNQTSMYLCASPQSLTVYEQYFGPGTRLTVT.

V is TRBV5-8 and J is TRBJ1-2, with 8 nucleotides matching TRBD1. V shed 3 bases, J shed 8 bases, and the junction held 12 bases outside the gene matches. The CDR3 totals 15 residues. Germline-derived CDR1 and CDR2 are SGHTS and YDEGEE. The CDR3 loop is CASSYRDRSSRGYTF. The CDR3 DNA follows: TGTGCCAGCAGCTATCGGGACAGGTCGTCACGCGGCTACACCTTC.

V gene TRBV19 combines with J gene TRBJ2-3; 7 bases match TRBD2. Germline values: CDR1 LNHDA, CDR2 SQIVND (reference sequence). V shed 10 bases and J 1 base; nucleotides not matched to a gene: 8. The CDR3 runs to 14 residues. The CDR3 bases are TGTGCCATTAGGGTAGCGGGTGGCACAGATACGCAGTATTTT. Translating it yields CAIRVAGGTDTQYF.

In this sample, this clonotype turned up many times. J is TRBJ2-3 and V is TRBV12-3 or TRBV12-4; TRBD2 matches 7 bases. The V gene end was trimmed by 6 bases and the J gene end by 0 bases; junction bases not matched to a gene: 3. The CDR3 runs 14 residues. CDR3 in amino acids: CASRDSGSTDTQYF. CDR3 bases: TGTGCCAGCAGGGATAGCGGGAGCACAGATACGCAGTATTTT.

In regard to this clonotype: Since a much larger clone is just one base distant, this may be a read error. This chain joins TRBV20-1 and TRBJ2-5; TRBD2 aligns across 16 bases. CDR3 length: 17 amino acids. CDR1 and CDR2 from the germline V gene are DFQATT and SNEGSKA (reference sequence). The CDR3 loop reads CSAAGTSGRVPQETKYF. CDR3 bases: TGCAGTGCAGCCGGGACTAGCGGGAGGGTCCCCCAAGAGACCAAGTACTTC.

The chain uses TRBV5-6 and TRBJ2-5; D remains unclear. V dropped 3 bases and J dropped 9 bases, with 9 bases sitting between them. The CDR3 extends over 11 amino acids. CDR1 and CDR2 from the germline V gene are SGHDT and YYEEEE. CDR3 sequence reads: CASSSAGPQYF. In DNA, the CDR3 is TGTGCCAGCAGCTCTGCTGGGCCCCAGTACTTC.

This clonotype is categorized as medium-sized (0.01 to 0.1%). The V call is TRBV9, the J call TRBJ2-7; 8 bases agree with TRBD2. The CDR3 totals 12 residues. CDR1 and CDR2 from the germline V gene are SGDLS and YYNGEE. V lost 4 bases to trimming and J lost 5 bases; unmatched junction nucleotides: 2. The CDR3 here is CASSPGGNEQYF. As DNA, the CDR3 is TGTGCCAGCAGCCCGGGGGGGAACGAGCAGTACTTC.

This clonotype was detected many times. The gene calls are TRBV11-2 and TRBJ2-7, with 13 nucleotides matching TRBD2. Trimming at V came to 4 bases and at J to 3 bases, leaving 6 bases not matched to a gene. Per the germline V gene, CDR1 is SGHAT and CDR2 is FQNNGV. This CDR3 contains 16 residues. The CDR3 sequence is CASSSWTSGGSYEQYF. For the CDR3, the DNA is TGTGCCAGCAGCTCTTGGACTAGCGGGGGTAGCTACGAGCAGTACTTC.

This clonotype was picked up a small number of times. DNA for the CDR3: TGTGCCAGCAGCCCGGCACAGGGGCCTGAAGCTTTCTTT. Its protein is CASSPAQGPEAFF. The V and J genes are TRBV3-1 and TRBJ1-1; 7 bases line up with TRBD1. Looked up from germline, CDR1 is LGHDT and CDR2 is YNNKEL (reference sequence). This CDR3 region has 13 residues. The V segment lost 4 bases and the J segment 6 bases; nucleotides outside the gene matches: 5.

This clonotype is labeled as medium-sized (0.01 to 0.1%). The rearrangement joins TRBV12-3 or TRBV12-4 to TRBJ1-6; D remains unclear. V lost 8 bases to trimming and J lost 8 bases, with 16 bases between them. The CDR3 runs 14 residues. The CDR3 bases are TGTGCCAGCTCTAGCCCTAGGGAAGATTCACCCCTCCACTTT. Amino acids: CASSSPREDSPLHF.

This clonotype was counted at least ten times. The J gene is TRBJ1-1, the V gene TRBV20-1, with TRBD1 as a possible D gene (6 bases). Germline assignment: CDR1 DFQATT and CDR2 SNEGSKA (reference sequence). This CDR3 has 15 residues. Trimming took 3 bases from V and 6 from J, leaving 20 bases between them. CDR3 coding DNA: TGCAGTGCTAGTAGACAGGAGACAAGATTGGCTGAAGCTTTCTTT. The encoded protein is CSASRQETRLAEAFF.

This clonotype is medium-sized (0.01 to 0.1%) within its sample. The CDR3 is CASGLVRVATSNQPQHF. The CDR3 bases are TGTGCTAGTGGTTTGGTACGGGTAGCCACGAGCAATCAGCCCCAGCATTTT. The J gene is TRBJ1-5, the V gene TRBV12-5; D is uncertain. V was clipped by 0 bases and J by 1 base, with 13 bases between them. The CDR3 consists of 17 residues. Per germline, CDR1 LGHNT and CDR2 FRNRAP. Drawing the rest from reference TRBV12-5 and TRBJ1-5, the complete variable domain is DARVTQTPRHKVTEMGQEVTMRCQPILGHNTVFWYRQTMMQGLELLAYFRNRAPLDDSGMPKDRFSAEMPDATLATLKIQPSEPRDSAVYFCASGLVRVATSNQPQHFGDGTRLSIL.

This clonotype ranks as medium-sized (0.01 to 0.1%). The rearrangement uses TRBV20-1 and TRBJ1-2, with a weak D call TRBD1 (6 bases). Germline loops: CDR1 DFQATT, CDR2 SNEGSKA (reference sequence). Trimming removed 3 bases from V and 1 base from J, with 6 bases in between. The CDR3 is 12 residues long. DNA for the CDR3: TGCAGTGCTAGGGACAGTAACTATGGCTACACCTTC. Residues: CSARDSNYGYTF.